The 30 T cell receptor beta chains below all came from one sample that was sequenced in a study of cytomegalovirus exposure and HLA in healthy donors. PCR amplification relied on 60 Vbeta primers (plus 13 Jbeta primers). The repertoire was sequenced with immunoSEQ multiplex PCR; TCRdb's copy has only in-frame clones and lacks some. The data hold around 50,000 clones, with 80% observed a single time. The sequenced sample was PBMCs. These receptors all come from a man between 25 and 39 years old in good health and CMV-seropositive.

The genes are TRBV9 and TRBJ1-6; the D gene is possibly TRBD1 (6 bases). V was clipped by 4 bases and J by 4 bases, with 12 bases between them. The V gene's germline CDR1 is SGDLS and CDR2 YYNGEE. This CDR3 has 15 residues. The CDR3 sequence: CASSPPGAYNSPLHF. CDR3 sequence (DNA): TGTGCCAGCAGCCCCCCAGGGGCTTATAATTCACCCCTCCACTTT. Supplemented by reference TRBV9 and TRBJ1-6, the full variable domain reads DSGVTQTPKHLITATGQRVTLRCSPRSGDLSVYWYQQSLDQGLQFLIQYYNGEERAKGNILERFSAQQFPDLHSELNLSSLELGDSALYFCASSPPGAYNSPLHFGNGTRLTVT.

This chain links TRBV6-5 with TRBJ1-2; 7 positions agree with TRBD1. V gave up 3 bases and J gave up 4 bases; unmatched junction bases: 2. The CDR3 runs to 13 residues. The germline V gene has CDR1 MNHEY and CDR2 SVGAGI. This chain's CDR3 is CASSYGDSYGYTF. The CDR3 DNA reads as TGTGCCAGCAGTTATGGGGACAGCTATGGCTACACCTTC.

A few counts support this clone. The rearrangement links TRBV5-6 to TRBJ2-5; tentative D call: TRBD2 (6 bases). CDR3 length equals 14 residues. CDR1 is SGHDT, CDR2 YYEEEE, per germline. Trimming shortened V by 0 bases and J by 5 bases, and 11 bases separated the two germline ends. The CDR3 spells CASSLDGSRETQYF. DNA for the CDR3: TGTGCCAGCAGCTTGGACGGGAGCAGGGAGACCCAGTACTTC.

As to this clone: The junction shows a germline mismatch at one end, possibly a read error. The J gene is TRBJ1-5, the V gene TRBV15; D remains unclear. Per the germline V gene, CDR1 is LNHNV and CDR2 is YYDKDF (reference sequence). The CDR3 spans 14 residues. The CDR3 DNA follows: TGTGCCACCAGCAGAGACGGCGGGAATCGGCCCCAGCATTTT. It is translated as CATSRDGGNRPQHF. Supplemented by reference TRBV15 and TRBJ1-5, the full variable domain reads DAMVIQNPRYQVTQFGKPVTLSCSQTLNHNVMYWYQQKSSQAPKLLFHYYDKDFNNEADTPDNFQSRRPNTSFCFLDIRSPGLGDTAMYLCATSRDGGNRPQHFGDGTRLSIL.

The chain is built from TRBV7-9 and TRBJ1-6, with D uncertain. The CDR3 contains 13 residues. Germline loops: CDR1 SEHNR, CDR2 FQNEAQ (reference sequence). Trimming stripped 5 bases from V and 8 bases from J, with 10 bases between. As DNA, the CDR3 is TGTGCCAGCAGCCGCGAATCGTATTCACCCCTCCACTTT. It is translated as CASSRESYSPLHF.

The V and J genes are TRBV9 and TRBJ2-1; D remains ambiguous. This CDR3 region has 13 residues. Germline CDR1 reads SGDLS; CDR2 reads YYNGEE. Trimming stripped 0 bases from V and 7 bases from J, with 8 bases between. CDR3 region: CASSVVSVNEQFF. In DNA form, the CDR3 reads TGTGCCAGCAGCGTAGTTAGTGTTAATGAGCAGTTCTTC.

The CDR3 is CATSRDLAEFNTEAFF. CDR3 bases: TGTGCCACCAGCAGAGATTTGGCGGAGTTTAACACTGAAGCTTTCTTT. The chain joins TRBV15 to TRBJ1-1; D uncertain. CDR1 and CDR2 (germline): LNHNV, YYDKDF (reference sequence). The CDR3 runs 16 residues. The V end lost 0 bases, the J end lost 2 bases, and 13 bases lay between the germline ends.

This clone has just a few counts. The rearrangement links TRBV4-1 to TRBJ2-2, with D perhaps TRBD1 (5 bases). V was shortened by 1 base and J by 7 bases, with 13 bases between the two germline ends. The CDR3 has 15 amino acids. Per germline, CDR1 MGHRA and CDR2 YSYEKL. For the CDR3, the DNA is TGCGCCAGCAGCCAAGTCGGTCAGGGTAACGGGGAGCTGTTTTTT. Protein: CASSQVGQGNGELFF.

V and J are TRBV7-8 and TRBJ2-2, with D possibly being TRBD2 (5 bases). Trimming removed 6 bases from V and 4 bases from J, with 15 bases in between. Germline V gene lookup returns CDR1 SGHVS and CDR2 FQNEAQ. The CDR3 sequence is 15 residues long. The CDR3 DNA reads TGTGCCAGCAGTCAAGGGCGGGTCGGCACCGGGGAGCTGTTTTTT. Encoded protein: CASSQGRVGTGELFF.

This chain joins TRBV5-4 and TRBJ1-2, with 8 bases identical to TRBD1. The length of the CDR3 is 16 residues. V shed 7 bases, J shed 0 bases, and the junction held 11 bases outside the gene matches. Looked up from germline, CDR1 is SGHNT and CDR2 is YYREEE (reference sequence). CDR3 region: CASGQDRGRTNYGYTF. CDR3 sequence (DNA): TGTGCCAGCGGCCAAGACAGGGGTCGGACTAACTATGGCTACACCTTC. The whole variable domain, remainder taken from reference TRBV5-4 and TRBJ1-2, is ETGVTQSPTHLIKTRGQQVTLRCSSQSGHNTVSWYQQALGQGPQFIFQYYREEENGRGNFPPRFSGLQFPNYSSELNVNALELDDSALYLCASGQDRGRTNYGYTFGSGTRLTVV.

This clone was observed a few times. V is TRBV6-1 and J is TRBJ2-7; 9 bases fit TRBD1. The CDR3 is 12 residues long. With V trimmed by 11 bases and J by 3 bases, 5 bases remained unmatched. In germline, CDR1 is MNHNS, CDR2 SASEGT. Here the CDR3 reads CACGTGYYEQYF. The CDR3 DNA is TGTGCCTGTGGGACAGGGTACTACGAGCAGTACTTC.

Only a few counts were recorded for this clone. The same CDR3 can be traced to other DNA sequences in this sample. The genes are TRBV7-2 and TRBJ2-5, with a tentative D call TRBD1 (6 bases). The CDR3 consists of 13 residues. V dropped 6 bases and J dropped 2 bases, with 10 bases sitting between them. Germline CDR1 reads SGHTA; CDR2 reads FQGNSA. CDR3 sequence: CASSYRVQETQYF. The CDR3 DNA sequence: TGTGCCAGCAGTTACAGGGTGCAAGAGACCCAGTACTTC.

The chain employs TRBV7-9 and TRBJ1-6, with 7 positions matching TRBD1. From germline, CDR1 is SEHNR and CDR2 FQNEAQ (reference sequence). The CDR3 loop spans 16 amino acids. Germline trimming cut 6 bases from V and 10 bases from J; bases unmatched to any gene: 15. The CDR3 is CASSIGGRQGWSPLHF. Written as DNA, the CDR3 is TGTGCCAGCAGTATAGGCGGAAGACAGGGCTGGTCACCCCTCCACTTT.

The rearrangement uses TRBV5-1 and TRBJ2-7, with D possibly matching TRBD1 (6 bases). The germline V and J ends were trimmed by 1 base and 6 bases, with 20 bases remaining between them. The CDR3 is 16 residues long. Germline V gene sequence: CDR1 SGHRS, CDR2 YFSETQ. CDR3 bases: TGCGCCAGCAGCTTGATGCCGGGACATATAGTAAGCGAGCAGTACTTC. Amino acids: CASSLMPGHIVSEQYF.

The rearrangement joins TRBV7-2 to TRBJ2-7; 10 bases are a match to TRBD2. Losses at the gene ends were 6 bases for V and 6 bases for J; bases not matched to a gene: 8. Germline V gene lookup returns CDR1 SGHTA and CDR2 FQGNSA. The CDR3 runs 14 residues. The CDR3 region is CASSPGLAYGEQYF. The DNA of the CDR3 is TGTGCCAGCAGTCCGGGACTAGCGTACGGCGAGCAGTACTTC.

The chain combines TRBV7-9 with TRBJ1-2; D gene uncertain. Germline V CDR1 and CDR2: SEHNR, FQNEAQ (reference sequence). The CDR3 has 13 residues. Trimming cost V 6 bases and J 5 bases, with 13 bases left between them. In DNA, the CDR3 is TGTGCCAGCAGTCCACAGTTGGAATATGGCTACACCTTC. Protein: CASSPQLEYGYTF.

V is TRBV5-1 and J is TRBJ2-3; tentatively, D is TRBD1 (5 bases). Germline V gene data show CDR1 as SGHRS and CDR2 as YFSETQ. V was clipped by 0 bases and J by 5 bases, with 7 bases between them. This CDR3 is built from 13 residues. CDR3 sequence reads: CASSLDQGDTQYF. The CDR3 coding sequence is TGCGCCAGCAGCTTGGACCAGGGAGATACGCAGTATTTT.

J is TRBJ1-2 and V is TRBV18; no clear D gene. The CDR3 contains 13 residues. Germline values: CDR1 KGHSH, CDR2 LQKENI. Trimming removed 2 bases from V and 8 bases from J, with 12 bases in between. DNA for the CDR3: TGTGCCAGCTCACCAGCTTCAATTCGGGGCTACACCTTC. This sequence encodes CASSPASIRGYTF.

The CDR3 coding sequence is TGTGCCAGCAGCTTGGAAGTTGAGCAGCCCCAGCATTTT. Amino acid sequence: CASSLEVEQPQHF. The chain couples TRBV5-5 to TRBJ1-5; no definite D call. This CDR3 spans 13 amino acids. V was shortened by 0 bases and J by 7 bases, with 8 bases between the two germline ends. Per germline, CDR1 SGHKS and CDR2 YYEKEE (reference sequence).

Here the CDR3 reads CAITLDRVNSPLHF. The CDR3 nucleotides are TGTGCCATCACTCTGGACAGGGTTAATTCACCCCTCCACTTT. V and J are TRBV10-3 and TRBJ1-6, with 8 bases fitting TRBD1. V was clipped by 7 bases and J by 6 bases; unmatched bases: 5. The CDR3 totals 14 residues. Germline V gene sequence: CDR1 ENHRY, CDR2 SYGVKD.

The V gene is TRBV18, the J gene TRBJ2-5, with 12 bases aligning to TRBD2. Germline-derived CDR1 and CDR2 are KGHSH and LQKENI. Germline trimming cut 2 bases from V and 4 bases from J; bases unmatched to any gene: 2. This CDR3 spans 15 amino acids. In DNA, the CDR3 is TGTGCCAGCTCACCAGGACTAGCGGGGTCAGAGACCCAGTACTTC. Translating it yields CASSPGLAGSETQYF.

The chain joins TRBV10-3 to TRBJ2-1; 9 bases match TRBD2. The CDR3 has 14 residues. The V gene's germline CDR1 is ENHRY and CDR2 SYGVKD. V lost 8 bases and J lost 6; bases outside the gene matches: 8. The CDR3 DNA follows: TGTGCCATCGCGGGCGGGGGGGCCATCAATGAGCAGTTCTTC. Encoded protein: CAIAGGGAINEQFF.

The chain carries TRBV7-3 and TRBJ2-3; 7 nucleotides line up with TRBD1. There are 17 residues in the CDR3. V shed 0 bases, J shed 1 base, and the junction held 7 bases outside the gene matches. The germline V gene has CDR1 SGHTA and CDR2 FQGTGA. CDR3 loop: CASSLTHRGLGTDTQYF. CDR3 nucleotides: TGTGCCAGCAGCTTAACCCACAGGGGATTGGGCACAGATACGCAGTATTTT.

The genes are TRBV10-3 and TRBJ1-4; TRBD1 aligns across 7 bases. This CDR3 region has 17 residues. CDR1 and CDR2 (germline): ENHRY, SYGVKD. V shed 0 bases and J 2 bases; nucleotides not matched to a gene: 6. The CDR3 nucleotides read TGTGCCATCAGTGAGTCAGGATCGACAGGGACTAATGAAAAACTGTTTTTT. It is translated as CAISESGSTGTNEKLFF.

The J gene is TRBJ2-1, the V gene TRBV28, with TRBD1 as a possible D gene (6 bases). Germline CDR1 is MDHEN and CDR2 is SYDVKM. V dropped 1 base and J dropped 7 bases, with 23 bases sitting between them. The CDR3 length is 18 residues. CDR3 loop: CASSLYRPLMGARNEQFF. The CDR3 nucleotides are TGTGCCAGCAGTTTATATCGCCCGTTAATGGGGGCGCGGAATGAGCAGTTCTTC.

This clone was counted a few times. V and J are TRBV6-6 and TRBJ2-5, with 14 bases fitting TRBD2. This CDR3 is 16 amino acids long. Trimming cost V 5 bases and J 5 bases; bases outside gene matches: 7. Germline V gene lookup returns CDR1 MNHNY and CDR2 SVGAGI (reference sequence). DNA of the CDR3: TGTGCCAGCAGTATGACGGGACTAGCGGGGGATGAGACCCAGTACTTC. It yields the protein CASSMTGLAGDETQYF.

The V and J genes are TRBV21-1 and TRBJ2-3; TRBD1 is the table's D call and was not checked against the DNA. TRBV21-1 is a listed pseudogene. The CDR3 runs 19 residues. CDR3 nucleotides: TGTGCCAGCAGCAAAAGGGGGTTCAAGGACCGGGACGTGCAGGATACGCAGTATTTT. Protein: CASSKRGFKDRDVQDTQYF.

The genes are TRBV5-6 and TRBJ1-3, with D perhaps TRBD1 (5 bases). The CDR3 has 15 residues. V was clipped by 0 bases and J by 1 base, with 8 bases between them. CDR1 is SGHDT and CDR2 is YYEEEE in the germline V gene. As DNA, the CDR3 is TGTGCCAGCAGCTTGGACGGACAATCTGGAAACACCATATATTTT. This codes for CASSLDGQSGNTIYF.

The gene calls are TRBV9 and TRBJ2-5, with 12 bases lining up with TRBD2. V gave up 0 bases and J gave up 5 bases; unmatched junction bases: 8. The CDR3 length is 17 residues. Germline V CDR1 and CDR2: SGDLS, YYNGEE. CDR3 sequence reads: CASSVGLAGGPKETQYF. As DNA, the CDR3 is TGTGCCAGCAGCGTAGGGCTAGCGGGGGGGCCTAAGGAGACCCAGTACTTC.

The chain joins TRBV5-1 to TRBJ2-1; no definite D call. The CDR3 sequence is 15 residues long. CDR1 and CDR2 from the germline V gene are SGHRS and YFSETQ. Trimming pared 5 bases from V and 2 bases from J, leaving 14 bases between. This chain's CDR3 is CASSRDMGAYNEQFF. CDR3 sequence (DNA): TGCGCCAGCAGTCGCGACATGGGTGCCTACAATGAGCAGTTCTTC.